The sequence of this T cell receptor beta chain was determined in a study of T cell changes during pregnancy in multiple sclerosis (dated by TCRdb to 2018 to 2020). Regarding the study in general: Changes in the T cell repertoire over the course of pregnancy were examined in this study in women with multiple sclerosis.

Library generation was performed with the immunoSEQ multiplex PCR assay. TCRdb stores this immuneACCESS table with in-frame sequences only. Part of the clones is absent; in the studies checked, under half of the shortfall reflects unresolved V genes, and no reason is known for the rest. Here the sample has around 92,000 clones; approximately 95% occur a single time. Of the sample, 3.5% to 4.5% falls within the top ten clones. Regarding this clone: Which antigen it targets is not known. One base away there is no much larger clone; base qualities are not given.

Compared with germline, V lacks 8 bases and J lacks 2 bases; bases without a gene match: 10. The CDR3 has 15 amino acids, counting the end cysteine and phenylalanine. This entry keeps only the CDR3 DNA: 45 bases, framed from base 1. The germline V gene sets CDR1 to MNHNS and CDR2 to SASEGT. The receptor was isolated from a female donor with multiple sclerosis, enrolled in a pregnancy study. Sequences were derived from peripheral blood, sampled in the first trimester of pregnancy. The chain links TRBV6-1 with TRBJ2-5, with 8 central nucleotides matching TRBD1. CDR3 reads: CASAYRGTGQETQYF. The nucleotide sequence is TGTGCCAGCGCTTACCGGGGGACAGGACAAGAGACCCAGTACTTC.